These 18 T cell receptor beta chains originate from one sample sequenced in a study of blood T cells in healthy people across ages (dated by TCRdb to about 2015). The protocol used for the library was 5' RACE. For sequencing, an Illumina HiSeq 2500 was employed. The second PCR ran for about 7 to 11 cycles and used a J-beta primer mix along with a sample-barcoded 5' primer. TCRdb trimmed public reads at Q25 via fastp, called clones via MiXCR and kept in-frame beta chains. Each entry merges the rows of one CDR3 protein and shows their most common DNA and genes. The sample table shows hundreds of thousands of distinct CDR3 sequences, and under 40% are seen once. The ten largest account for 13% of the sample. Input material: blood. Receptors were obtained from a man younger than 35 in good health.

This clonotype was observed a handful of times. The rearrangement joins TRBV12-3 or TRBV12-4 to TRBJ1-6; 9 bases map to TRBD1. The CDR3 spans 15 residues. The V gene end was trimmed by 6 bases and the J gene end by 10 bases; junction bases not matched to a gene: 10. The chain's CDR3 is CASRATGGSWSPLHF. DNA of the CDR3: TGTGCCAGCAGGGCCACAGGGGGCTCATGGTCACCCCTCCACTTT.

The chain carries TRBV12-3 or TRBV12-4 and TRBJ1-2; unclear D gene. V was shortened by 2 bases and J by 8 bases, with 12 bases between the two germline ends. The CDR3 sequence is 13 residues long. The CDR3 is CASSLWAREGYTF. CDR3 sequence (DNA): TGTGCCAGCAGTTTATGGGCCCGAGAGGGCTACACCTTC.

The CDR3 sequence: CASSPDDPARQPQHF. The CDR3 nucleotides are TGTGCCAGCAGCCCCGACGACCCGGCCCGTCAGCCCCAGCATTTT. The chain joins TRBV7-2 to TRBJ1-5; D is unclear. This CDR3 comprises 15 residues. CDR1 and CDR2 (germline): SGHTA, FQGNSA. Trimming took 5 bases from V and 6 from J, leaving 17 bases between them.

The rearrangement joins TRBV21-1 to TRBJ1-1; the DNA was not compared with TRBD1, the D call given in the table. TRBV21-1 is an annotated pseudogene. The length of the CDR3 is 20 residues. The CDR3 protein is CASSKGLHRDRVLSDTEAFF. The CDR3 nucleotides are TGTGCCAGCAGCAAAGGGCTTCACCGGGACAGGGTCCTTTCGGACACTGAAGCTTTCTTT.

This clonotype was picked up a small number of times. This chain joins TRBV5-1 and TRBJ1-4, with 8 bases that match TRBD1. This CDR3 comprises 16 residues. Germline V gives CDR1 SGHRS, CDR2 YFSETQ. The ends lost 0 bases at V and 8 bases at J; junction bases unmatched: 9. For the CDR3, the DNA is TGCGCCAGCAGCTTGGGACAGTCAGGGGGCGGAGAAAAACTGTTTTTT. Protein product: CASSLGQSGGGEKLFF.

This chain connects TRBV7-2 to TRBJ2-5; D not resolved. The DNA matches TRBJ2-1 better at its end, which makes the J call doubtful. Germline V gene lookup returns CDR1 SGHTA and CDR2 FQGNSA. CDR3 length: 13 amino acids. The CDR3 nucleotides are TGTGCCAGCAGCCCGATCTACCAAGAGACCCAGTTCTTC. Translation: CASSPIYQETQFF.

The CDR3 region has the DNA TGTGCCAGCAGCTCCCGGGACAGGGGAAACATTCAGTACTTC. The encoded protein is CASSSRDRGNIQYF. The chain recombines TRBV7-9 with TRBJ2-4, with 10 positions matching TRBD1. V dropped 4 bases and J dropped 6; count of bases not matched to a gene: 3. The CDR3 has 14 residues. The germline gives CDR1 SEHNR, CDR2 FQNEAQ (reference sequence).

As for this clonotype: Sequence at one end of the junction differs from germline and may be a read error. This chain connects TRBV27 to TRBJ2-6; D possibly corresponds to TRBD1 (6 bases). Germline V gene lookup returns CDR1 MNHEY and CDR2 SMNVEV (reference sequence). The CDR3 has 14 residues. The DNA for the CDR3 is TGTGCCAGTAGTACAGGGTACGGGGCCAACGTCCCGACTTTC. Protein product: CASSTGYGANVPTF.

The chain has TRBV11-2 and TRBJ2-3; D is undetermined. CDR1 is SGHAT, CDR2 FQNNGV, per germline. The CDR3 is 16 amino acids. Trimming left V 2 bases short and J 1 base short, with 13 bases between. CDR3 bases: TGTGCCAGCAGCTTACGTCCAGCTCACGGCACAGATACGCAGTATTTT. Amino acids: CASSLRPAHGTDTQYF.

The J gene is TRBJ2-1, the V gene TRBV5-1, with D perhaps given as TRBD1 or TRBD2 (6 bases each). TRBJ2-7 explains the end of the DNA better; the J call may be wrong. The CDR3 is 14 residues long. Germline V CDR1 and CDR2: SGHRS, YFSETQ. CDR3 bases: TGCGCCAGCAGCACCGGGGGCTCCTGCAATGAGCAGTACTTC. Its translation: CASSTGGSCNEQYF.

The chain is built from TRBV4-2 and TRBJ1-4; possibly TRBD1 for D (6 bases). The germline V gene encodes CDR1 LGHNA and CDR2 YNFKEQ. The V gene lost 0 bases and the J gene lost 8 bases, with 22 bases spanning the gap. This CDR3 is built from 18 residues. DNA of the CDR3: TGTGCCAGCAGCCAAGAACTGTGGGGGGCAGGCGGAGGAGAAAAACTGTTTTTT. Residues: CASSQELWGAGGGEKLFF.

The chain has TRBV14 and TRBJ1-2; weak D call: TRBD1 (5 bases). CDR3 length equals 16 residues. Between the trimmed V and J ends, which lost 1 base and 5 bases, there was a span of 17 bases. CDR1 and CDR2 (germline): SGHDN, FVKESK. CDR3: CASSQGSGPGGYGYTF. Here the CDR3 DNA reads TGTGCCAGCAGCCAAGGCTCCGGACCGGGGGGATATGGCTACACCTTC.

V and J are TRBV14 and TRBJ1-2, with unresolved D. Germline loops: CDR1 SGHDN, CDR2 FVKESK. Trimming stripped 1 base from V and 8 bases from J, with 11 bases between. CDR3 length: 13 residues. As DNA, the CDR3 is TGTGCCAGCAGCCAAGTCCGCTACAGCGGCTACACCTTC. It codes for CASSQVRYSGYTF.

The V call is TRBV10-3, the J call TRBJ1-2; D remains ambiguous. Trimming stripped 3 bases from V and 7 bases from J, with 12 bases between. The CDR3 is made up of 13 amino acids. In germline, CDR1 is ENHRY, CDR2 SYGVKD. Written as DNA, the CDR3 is TGTGCCATCAGTGAACAGACTAAGGGTGGCTACACCTTC. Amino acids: CAISEQTKGGYTF.

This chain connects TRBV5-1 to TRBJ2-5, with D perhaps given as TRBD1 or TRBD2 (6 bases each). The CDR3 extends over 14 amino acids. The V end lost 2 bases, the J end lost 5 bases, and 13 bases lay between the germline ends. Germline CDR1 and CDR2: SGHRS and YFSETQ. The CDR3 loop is CASSFTGAEETQYF. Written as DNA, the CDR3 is TGCGCCAGCAGCTTTACGGGGGCGGAGGAGACCCAGTACTTC.

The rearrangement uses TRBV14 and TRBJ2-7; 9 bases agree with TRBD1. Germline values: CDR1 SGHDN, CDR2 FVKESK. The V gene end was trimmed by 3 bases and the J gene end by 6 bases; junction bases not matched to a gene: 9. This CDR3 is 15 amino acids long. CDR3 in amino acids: CASSHFLRDRVEQYF. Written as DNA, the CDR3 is TGTGCCAGCAGCCATTTCCTCCGGGACAGGGTCGAGCAGTACTTC.

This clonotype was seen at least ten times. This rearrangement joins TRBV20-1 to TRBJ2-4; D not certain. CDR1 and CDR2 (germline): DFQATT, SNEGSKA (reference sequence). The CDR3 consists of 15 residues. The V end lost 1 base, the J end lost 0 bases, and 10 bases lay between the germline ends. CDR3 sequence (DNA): TGCAGTGCTAGAGCGCAATCGGCAGCCAAAAACATTCAGTACTTC. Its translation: CSARAQSAAKNIQYF.

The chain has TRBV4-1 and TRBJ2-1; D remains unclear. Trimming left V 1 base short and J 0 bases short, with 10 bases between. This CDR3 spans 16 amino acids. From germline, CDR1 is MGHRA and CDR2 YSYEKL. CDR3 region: CASSQVGRSSYNEQFF. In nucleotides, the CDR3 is TGCGCCAGCAGCCAAGTGGGCAGGAGCTCCTACAATGAGCAGTTCTTC.